These 2 T cell receptor beta chains were all obtained from the same sample, sequenced in a study of blood T cell repertoires in COVID-19 (dated by TCRdb to 2018 to 2020). Library preparation was by the immunoSEQ multiplex PCR assay. TCRdb re-hosts the immuneACCESS table, in-frame sequences only. Its copies lack some clones; in the studies checked, an unresolved V gene accounts for under half of them, and the cause for the rest is not known. The sample table holds 300,000 to 450,000 clones, of which about 89% were seen once. More than 9% of the sample goes to the ten largest clones. The material sequenced was peripheral blood. These TCRs come from a woman under 40 with COVID-19, enrolled during active disease.

This clone was observed a handful of times. This chain connects TRBV3-1 (or the pseudogene TRBV3-2) to TRBJ1-1; no clear D. CDR3 length: 15 amino acids. Trimming cost V 0 bases and J 10 bases, with 18 bases left between them. Looked up from germline, CDR1 is LGHDT and CDR2 is YNNKEL (reference sequence). DNA for the CDR3: TGTGCCAGCAGCCAAGAAGGAGAGGGCCCTCGGGGAGCTTTCTTT. It translates to CASSQEGEGPRGAFF.

This rearrangement joins TRBV19 to TRBJ2-3; 8 bases fit TRBD2. V lost 1 base, J lost 2 bases, and 2 bases stayed unmatched. This CDR3 has 15 residues. Germline loops: CDR1 LNHDA, CDR2 SQIVND (reference sequence). CDR3 sequence: CASSIAGGPTDTQYF. The CDR3 nucleotides read TGTGCCAGTAGTATAGCGGGAGGGCCCACAGATACGCAGTATTTT.